The 8 T cell receptor beta chains below come from one sample, sequenced in a study of blood T cell repertoires in COVID-19 (dated by TCRdb to 2019 to 2021). Libraries were prepared through the immunoSEQ multiplex PCR assay. The clones in this table, taken by TCRdb from immuneACCESS, are in-frame only. Not every clone is retained; where verified, under half of the shortfall comes from an unresolved V gene, and the cause of the rest is unknown. The sample table lists about 370,000 clones, roughly 90% of them with a count of one. The top ten constitute about 3% of the sample. Sequencing was performed on peripheral blood. These receptors originate from a woman in her twenties or thirties with COVID-19, enrolled during active disease.

The chain is built from TRBV20-1 and TRBJ2-1; 9 nucleotides line up with TRBD2. There are 14 residues in the CDR3. The V segment lost 3 bases and the J segment 8 bases; nucleotides outside the gene matches: 8. CDR1 DFQATT and CDR2 SNEGSKA come from the germline V gene (reference sequence). The CDR3 region is CSASPGLAQYEQFF. CDR3 nucleotide sequence: TGCAGTGCTAGTCCGGGACTAGCTCAATATGAGCAGTTCTTC.

The chain recombines TRBV7-9 with TRBJ2-7; D may be TRBD2 (5 bases). The V end lost 1 base, the J end lost 5 bases, and 6 bases lay between the germline ends. The CDR3 has 12 residues. Germline assignment: CDR1 SEHNR and CDR2 FQNEAQ (reference sequence). The CDR3 is CASSLDGDEQYV. The CDR3 DNA follows: TGTGCCAGCAGCTTAGACGGGGACGAGCAGTACGTC.

V and J are TRBV13 and TRBJ2-5, with D possibly being TRBD1 (6 bases). Germline loops: CDR1 PRHDT, CDR2 FYEKMQ (reference sequence). The ends were cut back, 9 bases at V and 4 bases at J, with 9 bases in the middle. The CDR3 runs to 11 residues. The CDR3 is CARRGRETQYF. The CDR3 nucleotides read TGTGCCAGGAGGGGGAGAGAGACCCAGTACTTC.

The V gene is TRBV6-2 or TRBV6-3, the J gene TRBJ2-3, with D unclear. There are 14 residues in the CDR3. V gave up 4 bases and J gave up 2 bases, with 10 bases separating them. Germline V gives CDR1 MNHEY, CDR2 SVGEGT. CDR3 sequence reads: CASSSLQITDTQYF. The DNA of the CDR3 is TGTGCCAGCAGTTCGCTACAGATCACAGATACGCAGTATTTT.

This clone was counted a single time. This chain connects TRBV4-3 to TRBJ2-3; 7 nucleotides match TRBD2. The ends lost 0 bases at V and 2 bases at J; junction bases unmatched: 5. Germline CDR1 reads LGHNA; CDR2 reads YSLEER. The CDR3 spans 16 residues. The DNA for the CDR3 is TGCGCCAGCAGCCAAGATGGCGGGAGTACCACAGATACGCAGTATTTT. This translates into CASSQDGGSTTDTQYF.

The sample holds one count of this clone. This chain uses TRBV19 with TRBJ2-7; a possible D gene is TRBD1 (6 bases). The CDR3 has 14 residues. The germline CDR1 and CDR2 sequences are LNHDA and SQIVND (reference sequence). V was trimmed by 3 bases and J by 4 bases, leaving 13 bases between them. CDR3 nucleotide sequence: TGTGCCAGTAGTATTAATGGACAGACTTACGAGCAGTACTTC. This gives the protein CASSINGQTYEQYF. The full variable domain, rest sourced from reference TRBV19 and TRBJ2-7, is DGGITQSPKYLFRKEGQNVTLSCEQNLNHDAMYWYRQDPGQGLRLIYYSQIVNDFQKGDIAEGYSVSREKKESFPLTVTSAQKNPTAFYLCASSINGQTYEQYFGPGTRLTVT.

The chain uses TRBV5-1 and TRBJ1-5; 10 bases map to TRBD1. Germline CDR1 reads SGHRS; CDR2 reads YFSETQ. CDR3 length: 14 residues. After removal of 5 bases from V and 5 bases from J, the junction contained 4 bases not matched to a gene. Here the CDR3 DNA reads TGCGCCAGCAGGGCTGGGACAGGGGATCAGCCCCAGCATTTT. Amino acids: CASRAGTGDQPQHF.

The chain carries TRBV6-2 or TRBV6-3 and TRBJ1-1; possible D gene TRBD1, 6 bases. This CDR3 comprises 14 residues. Trimming shortened V by 5 bases and J by 1 base, and 11 bases separated the two germline ends. The germline V gene encodes CDR1 MNHEY and CDR2 SVGEGT. CDR3 coding DNA: TGTGCCAGCAGTGACTGGGGACAGAACACTGAAGCTTTCTTT. Translating gives CASSDWGQNTEAFF.